A single sample gave rise to the 8 T cell receptor beta chains below, sequenced in a study of T-cell memory formation after mild COVID-19. Via MiXCR, TCRdb re-called the 5' RACE reads, giving one row per CDR3 protein. This sample has approximately 240,000 distinct CDR3 sequences, with 16% found just once. Sequences were obtained from PBMCs or a T cell subset sorted from them (not recorded which). Source of these receptors: a man between 18 and 35 years old who had mild COVID-19 (a few samples of this study predate the infection). Cell type and time point are not known.

The chain recombines TRBV11-2 with TRBJ2-5; no clear D gene. The CDR3 sequence is 13 residues long. CDR1 is SGHAT, CDR2 FQNNGV, per germline. V shed 2 bases and J shed 3 bases, with 7 bases lying between them. CDR3 region: CASSLQIEETQYF. The CDR3 region has the DNA TGTGCCAGCAGCTTACAGATTGAAGAGACCCAGTACTTC.

This chain connects TRBV5-1 to TRBJ1-1; TRBD1 aligns across 7 bases. CDR1 SGHRS and CDR2 YFSETQ come from the germline V gene. The length of the CDR3 is 14 residues. The J segment lost 2 bases and the V segment lost 9 bases, leaving 10 bases of the junction unmatched. The CDR3 DNA follows: TGCGCCACCGGACCCGGGACAGCTAACACTGAAGCTTTCTTT. Protein sequence: CATGPGTANTEAFF.

This clonotype has more than one count but fewer than ten. V gene TRBV4-3 combines with J gene TRBJ1-2, with TRBD1 identical over 7 bases. Germline CDR1 LGHNA, CDR2 YSLEER. This CDR3 is built from 16 residues. Trimming cost V 0 bases and J 8 bases; bases outside gene matches: 12. The CDR3 coding sequence is TGCGCCAGCAGCCAAGAGGCCCTGCAGGGGGTGGCGGGCTACACCTTC. Translated: CASSQEALQGVAGYTF.

This clonotype was picked up a small number of times. The rearrangement joins TRBV7-3 to TRBJ2-1; TRBD1 matches at 8 bases. Germline CDR1 SGHTA, CDR2 FQGTGA. This CDR3 comprises 18 residues. The V segment lost 6 bases and the J segment 0 bases; nucleotides outside the gene matches: 13. The CDR3, as DNA: TGTGCCAGCAGTTCCCGGACAGGGTTAGGGAGCTCCTACAATGAGCAGTTCTTC. Translation: CASSSRTGLGSSYNEQFF.

This clonotype has more than one count but fewer than ten. This sequence joins TRBV9 and TRBJ2-7; possibly TRBD1 or TRBD2 for D (5 bases each). The V gene's germline CDR1 is SGDLS and CDR2 YYNGEE. This CDR3 spans 13 amino acids. The V end was cut by 0 bases, the J end by 11 bases, with 15 bases between. CDR3 nucleotides: TGTGCCAGCAGCGTAGTGGGACCCAAAGAGGAGTACTTC. It encodes CASSVVGPKEEYF.

This clonotype occurred many times. The chain is built from TRBV7-2 and TRBJ1-1; a possible D gene is TRBD1 (5 bases). The V gene's germline CDR1 is SGHTA and CDR2 FQGNSA. V was pared by 2 bases and J by 4 bases, with 8 bases between. There are 13 residues in the CDR3. The CDR3 spells CASSLTGGTEAFF. CDR3 sequence (DNA): TGTGCCAGCAGCTTAACGGGGGGCACTGAAGCTTTCTTT.

This clonotype turned up a few times. The chain links TRBV29-1 to TRBJ2-1; no clear D. The CDR3 is 12 residues long. Germline CDR1 reads SQVTM; CDR2 reads ANQGSEA. Trimming pared 4 bases from V and 8 bases from J, leaving 12 bases between. The CDR3 sequence is CSVAELVDEQFF. CDR3 bases: TGCAGCGTTGCAGAGCTCGTGGATGAGCAGTTCTTC.

This clonotype was counted only a few times. V and J are TRBV29-1 and TRBJ2-1, with D maybe TRBD2 (5 bases). The V gene lost 3 bases and the J gene lost 8 bases, with 17 bases spanning the gap. CDR1 SQVTM and CDR2 ANQGSEA come from the germline V gene. The CDR3 runs to 14 residues. The CDR3 is CSVEMRVGFDEQFF. The DNA for the CDR3 is TGCAGCGTTGAGATGAGGGTGGGGTTCGATGAGCAGTTCTTC.